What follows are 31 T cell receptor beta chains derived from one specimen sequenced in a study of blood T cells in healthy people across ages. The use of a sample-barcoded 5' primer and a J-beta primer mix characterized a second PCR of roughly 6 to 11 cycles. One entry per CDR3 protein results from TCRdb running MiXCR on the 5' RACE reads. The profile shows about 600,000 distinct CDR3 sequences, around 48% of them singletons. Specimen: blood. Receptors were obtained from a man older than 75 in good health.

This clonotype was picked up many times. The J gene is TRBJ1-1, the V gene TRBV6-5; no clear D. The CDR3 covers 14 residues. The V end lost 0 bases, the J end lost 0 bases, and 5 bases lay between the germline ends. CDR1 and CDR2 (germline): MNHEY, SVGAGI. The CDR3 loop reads CASSYSGVNTEAFF. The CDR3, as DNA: TGTGCCAGCAGTTACTCGGGAGTGAACACTGAAGCTTTCTTT.

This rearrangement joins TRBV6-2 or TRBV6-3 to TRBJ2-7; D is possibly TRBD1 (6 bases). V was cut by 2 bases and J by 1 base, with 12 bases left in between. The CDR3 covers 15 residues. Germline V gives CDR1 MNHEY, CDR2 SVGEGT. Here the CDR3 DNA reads TGTGCCAGCAGTTACCCCGCAAGGGGGTCCTACGAGCAGTACTTC. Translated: CASSYPARGSYEQYF.

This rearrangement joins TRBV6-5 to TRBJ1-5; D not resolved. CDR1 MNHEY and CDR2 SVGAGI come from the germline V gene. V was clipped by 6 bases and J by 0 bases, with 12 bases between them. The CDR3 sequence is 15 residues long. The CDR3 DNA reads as TGTGCCAGCAGCTACAGTGCCTATAGCAATCAGCCCCAGCATTTT. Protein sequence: CASSYSAYSNQPQHF.

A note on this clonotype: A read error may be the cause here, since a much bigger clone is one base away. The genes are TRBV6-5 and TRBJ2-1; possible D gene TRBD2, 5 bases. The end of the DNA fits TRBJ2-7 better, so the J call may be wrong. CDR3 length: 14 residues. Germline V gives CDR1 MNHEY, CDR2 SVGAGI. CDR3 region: CASSDAGPYNEQYF. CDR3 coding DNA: TGTGCCAGCAGTGACGCGGGTCCCTACAATGAGCAGTACTTC.

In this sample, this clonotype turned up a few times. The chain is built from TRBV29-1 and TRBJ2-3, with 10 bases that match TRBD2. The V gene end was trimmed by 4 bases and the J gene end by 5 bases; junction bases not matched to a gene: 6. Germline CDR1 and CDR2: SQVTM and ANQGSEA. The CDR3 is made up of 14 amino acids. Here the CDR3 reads CSVGLAGVGDTQYF. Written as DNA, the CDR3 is TGCAGCGTTGGGCTAGCGGGAGTGGGAGATACGCAGTATTTT.

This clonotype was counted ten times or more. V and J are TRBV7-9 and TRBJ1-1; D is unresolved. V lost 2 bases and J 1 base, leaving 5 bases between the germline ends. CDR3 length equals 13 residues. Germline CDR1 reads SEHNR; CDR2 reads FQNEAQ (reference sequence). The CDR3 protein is CASSLTTNTEAFF. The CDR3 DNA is TGTGCCAGCAGCTTAACCACGAACACTGAAGCTTTCTTT.

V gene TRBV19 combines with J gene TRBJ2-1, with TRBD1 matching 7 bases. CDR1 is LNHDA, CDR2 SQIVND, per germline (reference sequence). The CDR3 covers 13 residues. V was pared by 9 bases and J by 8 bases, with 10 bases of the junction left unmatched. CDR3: CARKTTGVDEQFF. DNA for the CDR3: TGTGCCAGGAAGACTACAGGGGTCGATGAGCAGTTCTTC. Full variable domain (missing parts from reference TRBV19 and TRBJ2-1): DGGITQSPKYLFRKEGQNVTLSCEQNLNHDAMYWYRQDPGQGLRLIYYSQIVNDFQKGDIAEGYSVSREKKESFPLTVTSAQKNPTAFYLCARKTTGVDEQFFGPGTRLTVL.

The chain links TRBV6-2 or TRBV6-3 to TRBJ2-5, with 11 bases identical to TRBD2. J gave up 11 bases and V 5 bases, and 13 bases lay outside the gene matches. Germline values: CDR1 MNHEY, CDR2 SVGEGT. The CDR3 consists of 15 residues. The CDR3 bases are TGTGCCAGCAGTCGTACGGGACTAGCGGTCAATGAGCAGTACTTC. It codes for CASSRTGLAVNEQYF.

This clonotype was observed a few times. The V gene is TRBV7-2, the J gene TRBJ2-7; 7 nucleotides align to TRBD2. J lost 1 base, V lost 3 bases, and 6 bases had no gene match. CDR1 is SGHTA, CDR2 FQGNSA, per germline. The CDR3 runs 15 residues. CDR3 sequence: CASSFRQGLSYEQYF. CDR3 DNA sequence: TGTGCCAGCAGCTTTCGTCAGGGACTATCCTACGAGCAGTACTTC.

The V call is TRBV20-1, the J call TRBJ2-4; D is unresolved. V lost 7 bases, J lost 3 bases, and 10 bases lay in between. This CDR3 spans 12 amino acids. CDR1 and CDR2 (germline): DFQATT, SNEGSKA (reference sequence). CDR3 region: CSVPSVKNIQYF. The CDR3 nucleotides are TGCAGTGTCCCCTCGGTCAAAAACATTCAGTACTTC.

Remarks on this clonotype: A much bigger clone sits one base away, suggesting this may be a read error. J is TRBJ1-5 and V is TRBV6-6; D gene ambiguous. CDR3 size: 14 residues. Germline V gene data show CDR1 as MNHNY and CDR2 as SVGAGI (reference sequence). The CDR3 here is CTSSYSEGRQPQHF. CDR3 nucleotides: TGTACCAGCAGTTACTCGGAGGGTAGGCAGCCCCAGCATTTT.

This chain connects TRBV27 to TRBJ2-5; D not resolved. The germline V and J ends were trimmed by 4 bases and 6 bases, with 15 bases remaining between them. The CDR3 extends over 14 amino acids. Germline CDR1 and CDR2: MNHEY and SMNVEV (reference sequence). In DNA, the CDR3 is TGTGCCAGCAGTTCCTCCCTAGGGTCGAAGACCCAGTACTTC. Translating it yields CASSSSLGSKTQYF.

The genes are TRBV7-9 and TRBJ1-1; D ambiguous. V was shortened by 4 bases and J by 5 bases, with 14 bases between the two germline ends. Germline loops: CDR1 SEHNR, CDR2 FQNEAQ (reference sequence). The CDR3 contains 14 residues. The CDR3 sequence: CASSSAIVVTEAFF. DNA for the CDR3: TGTGCCAGCAGCTCAGCGATTGTGGTAACTGAAGCTTTCTTT.

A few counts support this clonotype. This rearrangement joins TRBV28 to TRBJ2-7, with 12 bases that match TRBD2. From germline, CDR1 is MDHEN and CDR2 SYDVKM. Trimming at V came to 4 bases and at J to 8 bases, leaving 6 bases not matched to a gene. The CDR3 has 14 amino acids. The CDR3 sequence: CASSSLAGGPKQYF. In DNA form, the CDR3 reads TGTGCCAGCAGTTCTCTAGCGGGAGGGCCAAAGCAGTACTTC.

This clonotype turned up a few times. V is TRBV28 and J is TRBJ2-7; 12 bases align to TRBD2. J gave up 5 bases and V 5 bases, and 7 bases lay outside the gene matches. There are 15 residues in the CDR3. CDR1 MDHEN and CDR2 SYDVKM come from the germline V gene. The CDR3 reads CASSPRLAGANEQYF. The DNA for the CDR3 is TGTGCCAGCAGTCCTAGACTAGCGGGAGCTAACGAGCAGTACTTC.

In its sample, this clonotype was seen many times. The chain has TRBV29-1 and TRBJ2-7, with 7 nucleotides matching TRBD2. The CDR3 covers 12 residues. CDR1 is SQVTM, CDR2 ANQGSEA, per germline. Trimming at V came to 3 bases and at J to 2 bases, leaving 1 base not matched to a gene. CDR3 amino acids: CSVDAGAYEQYF. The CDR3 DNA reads TGCAGCGTTGACGCGGGAGCCTACGAGCAGTACTTC.

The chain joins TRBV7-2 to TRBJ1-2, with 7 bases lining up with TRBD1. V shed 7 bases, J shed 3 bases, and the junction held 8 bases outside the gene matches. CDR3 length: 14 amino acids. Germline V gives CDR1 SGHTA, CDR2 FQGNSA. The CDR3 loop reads CASTRQGDDYGYTF. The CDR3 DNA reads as TGTGCCAGCACCAGGCAGGGGGACGACTATGGCTACACCTTC.

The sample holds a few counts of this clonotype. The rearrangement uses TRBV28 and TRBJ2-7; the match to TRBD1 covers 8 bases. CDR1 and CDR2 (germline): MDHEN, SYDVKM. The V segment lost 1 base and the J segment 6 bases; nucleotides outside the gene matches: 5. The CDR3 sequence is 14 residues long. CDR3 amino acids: CASSLYPGGSEQYF. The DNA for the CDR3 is TGTGCCAGCAGTTTATATCCAGGGGGCTCCGAGCAGTACTTC.

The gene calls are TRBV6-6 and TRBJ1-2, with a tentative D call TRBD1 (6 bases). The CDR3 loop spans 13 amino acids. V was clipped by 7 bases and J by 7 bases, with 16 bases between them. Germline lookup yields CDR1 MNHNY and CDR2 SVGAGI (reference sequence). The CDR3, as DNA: TGTGCCAGCACCACTTTGTGGGGGCCTGGCTACACCTTC. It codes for CASTTLWGPGYTF.

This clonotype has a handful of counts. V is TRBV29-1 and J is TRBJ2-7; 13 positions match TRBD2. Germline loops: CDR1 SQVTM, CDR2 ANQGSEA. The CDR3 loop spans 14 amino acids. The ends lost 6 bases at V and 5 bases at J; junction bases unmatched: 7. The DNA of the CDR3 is TGCAGCGTGGACGGACTAGCGGGAGACGACGAGCAGTACTTC. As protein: CSVDGLAGDDEQYF.

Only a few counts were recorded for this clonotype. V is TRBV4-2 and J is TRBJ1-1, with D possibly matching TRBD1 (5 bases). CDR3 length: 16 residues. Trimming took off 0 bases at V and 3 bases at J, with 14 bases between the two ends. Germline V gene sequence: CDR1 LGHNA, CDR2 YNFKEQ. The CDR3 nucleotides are TGTGCCAGCAGCCAAGATTCGGGGCGGAGTGACACTGAAGCTTTCTTT. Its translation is CASSQDSGRSDTEAFF.

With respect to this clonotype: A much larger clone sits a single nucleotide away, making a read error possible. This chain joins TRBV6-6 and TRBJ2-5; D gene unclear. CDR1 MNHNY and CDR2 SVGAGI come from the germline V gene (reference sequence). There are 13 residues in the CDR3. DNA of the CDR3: TGTGCCAGCAGTCCGGTGTACCAAGGGACCCAGTACTTC. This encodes CASSPVYQGTQYF.

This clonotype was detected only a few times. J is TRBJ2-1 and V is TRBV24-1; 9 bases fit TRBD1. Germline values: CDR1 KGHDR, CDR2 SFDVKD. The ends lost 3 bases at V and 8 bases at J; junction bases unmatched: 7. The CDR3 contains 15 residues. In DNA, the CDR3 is TGTGCCACCAGTGATCCCGGGACAGGGTACGATGAGCAGTTCTTC. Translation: CATSDPGTGYDEQFF.

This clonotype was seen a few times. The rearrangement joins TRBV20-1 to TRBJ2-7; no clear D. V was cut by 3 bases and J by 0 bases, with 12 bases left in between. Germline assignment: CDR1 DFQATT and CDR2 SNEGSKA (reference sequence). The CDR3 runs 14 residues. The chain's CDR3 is CSASGQRSSYEQYF. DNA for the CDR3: TGCAGTGCTAGTGGCCAGAGATCCTCCTACGAGCAGTACTTC.

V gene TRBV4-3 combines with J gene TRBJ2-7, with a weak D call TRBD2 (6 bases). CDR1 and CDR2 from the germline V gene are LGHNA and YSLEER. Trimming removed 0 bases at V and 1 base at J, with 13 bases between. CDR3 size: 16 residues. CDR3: CASSQEAYRGSYEQYF. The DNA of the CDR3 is TGCGCCAGCAGCCAAGAAGCTTACCGGGGGTCCTACGAGCAGTACTTC.

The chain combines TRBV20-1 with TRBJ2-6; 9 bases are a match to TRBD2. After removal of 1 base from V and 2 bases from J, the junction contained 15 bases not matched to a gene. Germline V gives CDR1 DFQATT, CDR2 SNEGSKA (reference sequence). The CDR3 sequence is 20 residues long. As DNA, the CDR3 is TGCAGTGCTAGAGTGGCCAGGAGATTAGCGGGAGTAGCTGGGGCCAACGTCCTGACTTTC. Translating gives CSARVARRLAGVAGANVLTF.

The CDR3 spells CASTGTHPSYEQYF. The CDR3 DNA is TGTGCCAGCACTGGGACACATCCCTCCTACGAGCAGTACTTC. The chain couples TRBV6-2 or TRBV6-3 to TRBJ2-7; D might be TRBD1 (6 bases). V dropped 7 bases and J dropped 0 bases, with 13 bases sitting between them. Germline lookup yields CDR1 MNHEY and CDR2 SVGEGT. This CDR3 is built from 14 residues.

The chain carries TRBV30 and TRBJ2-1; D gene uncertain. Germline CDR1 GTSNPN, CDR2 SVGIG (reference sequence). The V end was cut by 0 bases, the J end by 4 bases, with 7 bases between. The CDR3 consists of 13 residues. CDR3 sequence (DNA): TGTGCCTGGAGTGTGGCTCGATACAATGAGCAGTTCTTC. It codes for CAWSVARYNEQFF.

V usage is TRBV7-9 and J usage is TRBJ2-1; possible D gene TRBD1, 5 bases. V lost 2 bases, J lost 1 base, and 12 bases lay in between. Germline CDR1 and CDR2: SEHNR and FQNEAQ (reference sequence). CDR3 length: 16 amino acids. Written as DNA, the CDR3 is TGTGCCAGCAGCTTACGTGAAGGGGCTTCCTACAATGAGCAGTTCTTC. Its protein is CASSLREGASYNEQFF.

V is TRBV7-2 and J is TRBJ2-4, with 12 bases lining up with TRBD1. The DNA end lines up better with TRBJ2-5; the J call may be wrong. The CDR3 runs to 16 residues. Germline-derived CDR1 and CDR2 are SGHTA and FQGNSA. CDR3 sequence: CASTRPGQGAVETQYF. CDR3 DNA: TGTGCCAGCACCCGACCGGGACAGGGGGCTGTAGAGACCCAGTACTTC.

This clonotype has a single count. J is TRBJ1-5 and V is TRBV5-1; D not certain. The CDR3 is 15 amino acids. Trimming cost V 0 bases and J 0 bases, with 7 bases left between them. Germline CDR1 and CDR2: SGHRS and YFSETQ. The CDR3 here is CASSLGDFSNQPQHF. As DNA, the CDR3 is TGCGCCAGCAGCTTGGGAGATTTTAGCAATCAGCCCCAGCATTTT.